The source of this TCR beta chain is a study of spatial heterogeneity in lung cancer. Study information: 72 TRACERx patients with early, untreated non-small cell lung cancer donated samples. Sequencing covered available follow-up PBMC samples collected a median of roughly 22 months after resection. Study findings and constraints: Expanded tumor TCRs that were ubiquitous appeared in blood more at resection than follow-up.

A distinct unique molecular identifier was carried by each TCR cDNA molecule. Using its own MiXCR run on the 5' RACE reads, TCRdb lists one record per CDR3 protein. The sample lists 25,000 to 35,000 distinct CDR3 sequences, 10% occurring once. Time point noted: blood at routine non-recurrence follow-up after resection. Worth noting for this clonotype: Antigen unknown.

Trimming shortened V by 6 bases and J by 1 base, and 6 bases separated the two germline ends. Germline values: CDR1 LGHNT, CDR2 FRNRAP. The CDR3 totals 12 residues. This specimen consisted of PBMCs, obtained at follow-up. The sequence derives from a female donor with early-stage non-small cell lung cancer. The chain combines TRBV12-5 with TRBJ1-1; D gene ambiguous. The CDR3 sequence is CASGESNTEAFF. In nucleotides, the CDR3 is TGTGCTAGTGGAGAGTCGAACACTGAAGCTTTCTTT.